A selection of T cell receptor beta chains follows, all from one sample in a study of blood T cells in healthy people across ages. A single record per CDR3 protein comes from TCRdb applying MiXCR to the 5' RACE reads. The repertoire consists of about 1.6 million distinct CDR3 sequences, with roughly 32% occurring once and the leading ten covering 10% to 12%. Sequencing was carried out using blood. The receptor source for this set is a woman aged 25 to 45 in good health. The CDR3 runs from the conserved cysteine through the conserved F or W. A D gene is named only where the DNA matches it firmly. Size values are once, few and many counts, or a class for expanded clones, and some rows have none.

j_call,cdr3_length,v_call,d_call,clone_size,cdr3_nt,cdr3_aa
TRBJ2-1,18,TRBV9,TRBD2,NA,TGTGTCAGCAGCGTAGGTCCTAGCGGGAGCCGAACTTACAATGAGCAGTTCTTC,CVSSVGPSGSRTYNEQFF
TRBJ2-2,15,TRBV7-9,TRBD2,NA,TGTGCCAGCAGTGCGGTGACGGGGGGAACCGGGGAGCTGTTTTTT,CASSAVTGGTGELFF
TRBJ2-5,13,TRBV15,NA,NA,TGTGCCACCAGCACACAGGGACGGGAGACCCAGTACTTC,CATSTQGRETQYF
TRBJ2-5,16,TRBV7-8,TRBD2,NA,TGTGCCAGCAGCCGTCGCGCTAGCGGGGGCTGGGGGACCCAGTACTTC,CASSRRASGGWGTQYF
TRBJ2-1,14,TRBV6-2/TRBV6-3,TRBD2,few,TGTGCCAGCAGCCGAGCGGGAGCCCACAATGAGCAGTTCTTC,CASSRAGAHNEQFF
TRBJ2-3,17,TRBV6-5,NA,NA,TGTGCCAGCAGCACCGGGTCTCCGGCACCCTTCACAGATACGCAGTATTTT,CASSTGSPAPFTDTQYF
TRBJ1-2,14,TRBV5-1,TRBD1,few,TGCGCCAGCACCCCGGGACAGCATAACTATGGCTACACCTTC,CASTPGQHNYGYTF
TRBJ2-6,13,TRBV30,NA,once,TGTGCCTGGGGAGTCGTTGGGGCCAACGTCCTGACTTTC,CAWGVVGANVLTF
TRBJ2-3,17,TRBV4-1,NA,few,TGCGCCAGCAGCCAAGATCAAAGGGAGTGGGGCACAGATACGCAGTATTTT,CASSQDQREWGTDTQYF
TRBJ1-4,13,TRBV20-1,NA,once,TGCAGTGCTAGAGATCGGTCTAATGAAAAACTGTTTTTT,CSARDRSNEKLFF
TRBJ1-2,14,TRBV28,NA,few,TGTGCCAGCAGCCCTGTCGATGGTCTAAGCGGCTACACCTTC,CASSPVDGLSGYTF
TRBJ2-7,18,TRBV20-1,TRBD2,NA,TGCAGTGCTAGAGGGGGACTAGCGGGGGGCAACTCGATCTACGAGCAGTACTTC,CSARGGLAGGNSIYEQYF
TRBJ2-7,11,TRBV6-1,NA,few,TGTGCCAGCAGTGATAACGGGGGTTTGTACTTC,CASSDNGGLYF
TRBJ2-2,15,TRBV21-1,NA,NA,TGTGCCAGCTTCCCAGCAGGGAGGTCCACCGGGGAGCTGTTTTTT,CASFPAGRSTGELFF
TRBJ2-7,16,TRBV7-2,TRBD2,few,TGTGCCAGCAGCGCTATGGGCGGGAGTAGGGTCTACGAGCAGTACTTC,CASSAMGGSRVYEQYF
TRBJ2-5,16,TRBV16,TRBD2,few,TGTGCCAGCAGCCGCCAACTAGCGGGCCTCCAAGAGACCCAGTACTTC,CASSRQLAGLQETQYF
TRBJ2-1,16,TRBV21-1,NA,NA,TGTGCCAGCAGCAAAGGGGGGAGCAGGGGGTGGAATGAGCAGTTCTTC,CASSKGGSRGWNEQFF
TRBJ2-6,17,TRBV9,NA,NA,TGTGCCAGCAGCGTAGAAATAGAAACCTCTGGGGCCAACGTCCTGACTTTC,CASSVEIETSGANVLTF
TRBJ2-1,16,TRBV27,NA,NA,TGTGCCAGCAGTTTAGTAACGGGACACTCCTACAATGAGCTGTTCTTC,CASSLVTGHSYNELFF
TRBJ1-2,16,TRBV9,TRBD1,few,TGTGCCAGCAGCGGGGGTCGCCGGGACAGTAACTATGGCTACACCTTC,CASSGGRRDSNYGYTF
TRBJ2-7,15,TRBV3-1,TRBD1,NA,TGTGCCGGCAGCCAAGCGATAGGGGGCGGATACGAGCAGTACTTC,CAGSQAIGGGYEQYF
TRBJ2-1,15,TRBV4-1,NA,many,TGCGCCAGCAGCCAAGTCTCTAGCTCCTACAATGAGCAGTTCTTC,CASSQVSSSYNEQFF
TRBJ2-3,14,TRBV11-2,NA,NA,TGTGCCAGCAGCCTGATGTTTGATACAGATACGCAGTATTTT,CASSLMFDTDTQYF
TRBJ2-3,16,TRBV9,TRBD2,NA,TGTGCCAGCAGCGTCGGAGGACTAGATTTTGTGGATACGCAGTATTTT,CASSVGGLDFVDTQYF
TRBJ2-5,13,TRBV20-1,NA,NA,TGCAGTGCTCCAGGGGAGGGGTGGGCGACCCAGTACTTC,CSAPGEGWATQYF
TRBJ2-3,17,TRBV11-1,TRBD2,NA,TGTGCCAGCAGCTTGGGGACTAGCGGGAGGGCCGGAGATACGCAGTATTTT,CASSLGTSGRAGDTQYF
TRBJ2-1,16,TRBV10-3,NA,few,TGTGCCATCAGTGAGTCGAGGGGGAGAATGTACAATGAGCAGTTCTTC,CAISESRGRMYNEQFF
TRBJ2-2,15,TRBV12-3/TRBV12-4,NA,NA,TGTGCCAGCGTAATAGGGGGTGGGGGTACCGGGGAGCTGTTTTTT,CASVIGGGGTGELFF
TRBJ2-5,15,TRBV7-8,NA,NA,TGTGCCAGCAGCTTGTTTCAGGATTTTCAGGAGACCCAGTACTTC,CASSLFQDFQETQYF
TRBJ2-2,14,TRBV4-1,NA,NA,TGCGCCAGCAGCCAAAGGGACAATACCGGGGAGCTGTTTTTT,CASSQRDNTGELFF
TRBJ2-5,13,TRBV29-1,NA,many,TGCAGCATGAATTCGGGTAGCCAAGAGACCCAGTACTTC,CSMNSGSQETQYF
TRBJ2-7,15,TRBV15,NA,NA,TGTGCCACCAGCAGAGATTTGGGCTACGGGAATGAGCAGTACTTC,CATSRDLGYGNEQYF
TRBJ2-5,13,TRBV20-1,TRBD1,NA,TGCAGTGCGGCGGGACAGGGGACGGAGACCCAGTACTTC,CSAAGQGTETQYF
TRBJ2-7,15,TRBV13,TRBD2,many,TGTGCCAGCAGCCGGACTAGCGGGGGGCCCCACGAGCAGTACTTC,CASSRTSGGPHEQYF
TRBJ2-1,16,TRBV27,NA,many,TGTGCCAGCAGTGCATCAACAGGGCCCCCGTACAATGAGCAGTTCTTC,CASSASTGPPYNEQFF
TRBJ2-7,11,TRBV9,NA,few,TGTGCCAGCAACCCGCTCTACGAGCAGTACTTC,CASNPLYEQYF
TRBJ2-7,15,TRBV19,TRBD1,few,TGTGCCAGTAGAGGTGGGACAGCAAATTACTACGAGCAGTACTTC,CASRGGTANYYEQYF
TRBJ2-1,20,TRBV20-1,TRBD2,NA,TGCAGTGCCAATCCGGGACTAGCGGGAGGACCCGTCCCGAATTACAATGAGCAGTTCTTC,CSANPGLAGGPVPNYNEQFF
TRBJ2-1,15,TRBV24-1,NA,NA,TGTGCCACCAGTGATAAAGGAAATTCCTACAATGAGCAGTTCTTC,CATSDKGNSYNEQFF
TRBJ2-7,15,TRBV27,TRBD2,few,TGTGCCAGCACCCCGGCGGGACTAGCGGCCTACGAGCAGTACTTC,CASTPAGLAAYEQYF
TRBJ2-5,16,TRBV6-1,NA,NA,TGTGCCAGCAGACGACTTTGGGACTCCTCCTCGGAGACCCAGTACTTC,CASRRLWDSSSETQYF
TRBJ2-5,14,TRBV5-1,TRBD1,few,TGCGCCAGCAGCTCACAGGGGACCGCAGAGACCCAGTACTTC,CASSSQGTAETQYF
TRBJ1-2,13,TRBV7-2,NA,NA,TGTGCCAGCGTCCGGAGATCTAACTATGGCTACACCTTC,CASVRRSNYGYTF
TRBJ2-2,15,TRBV15,NA,NA,TGTGCCGCCGGACGGGCAGGGGCTGACACCGGGGAGCTGTTTTTT,CAAGRAGADTGELFF
TRBJ1-2,16,TRBV4-2,NA,many,TGTGCCAGCAGCCAAGGGGTAGGGGAGGCGAACTATGGCTACACCTTC,CASSQGVGEANYGYTF
TRBJ1-1,15,TRBV4-1,NA,NA,TGCGCCAGCAGCCCGGGGCAACGGACGAACACTGAAGCTTTCTTT,CASSPGQRTNTEAFF
TRBJ2-7,14,TRBV10-3,NA,NA,TGTGCCGTCAGTGAGTGGGCCCGCAGCTACGAGCAGTACTTC,CAVSEWARSYEQYF
TRBJ1-1,15,TRBV4-1,NA,NA,TGCGCCAGCAGCCAACCGGGACGGTCGAACACTGAAGCTTTCTTT,CASSQPGRSNTEAFF
TRBJ2-5,17,TRBV4-1,TRBD1,NA,TGCGCCAGCAGCCAAGAGAGAGGCAGGGGGTTAAGAAAGACCCAGTACTTC,CASSQERGRGLRKTQYF
TRBJ2-5,13,TRBV6-1,NA,NA,TGTGCCAGCAGGAATGGTAGTTGGGAGACCCAGTACTTC,CASRNGSWETQYF
TRBJ2-1,14,TRBV20-1,TRBD1,NA,TGCAGTGCTAGTTATACAGGGGCCTACAATGAGCAGTTCTTC,CSASYTGAYNEQFF